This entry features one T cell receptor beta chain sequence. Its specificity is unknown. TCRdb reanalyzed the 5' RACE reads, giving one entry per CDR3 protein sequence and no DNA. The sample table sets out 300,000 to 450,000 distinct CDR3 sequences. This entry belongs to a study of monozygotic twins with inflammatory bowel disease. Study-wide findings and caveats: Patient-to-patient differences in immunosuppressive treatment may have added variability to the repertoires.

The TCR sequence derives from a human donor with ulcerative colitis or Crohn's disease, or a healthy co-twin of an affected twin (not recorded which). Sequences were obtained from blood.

CDR3: CASSTPAASTDTQYF. This chain joins TRBV3-1 and TRBJ2-3. CDR3 size: 15 residues. Per germline, CDR1 LGHDT and CDR2 YNNKEL (reference sequence).